These T cell receptor beta chains were read from a single sample in a study of neurological immune-mediated disorders. TCRdb fed the 5' RACE reads into MiXCR, producing one record per CDR3 protein. This table has roughly 38,000 distinct CDR3 sequences, nearly 7.5% appearing once. Sequencing was performed on PBMCs. These receptors were obtained from a woman in her thirties or forties in good health. Each CDR3 is given with its conserved first and last residue. The order of the fields is J gene, clone size, D gene, V gene, CDR3 protein, CDR3 DNA. The D gene is left open where the match is weak. Clone size is given for some rows only: seen once, a few or many times, or a class if the clone is expanded.

TRBJ1-6	medium-sized	TRBD1	TRBV3-1	CASSPRDRTLGFHF	TGTGCCAGCAGCCCCCGGGACAGAACCTTGGGGTTCCACTTT
TRBJ2-3	medium-sized	-	TRBV5-6	CASADSSSTDTQYF	TGTGCCAGCGCGGACAGTTCTAGCACAGATACGCAGTATTTT
TRBJ1-1	many	TRBD1	TRBV7-9	CASSRGTAMNTEAFF	TGTGCCAGCAGTCGCGGGACAGCCATGAACACTGAAGCTTTCTTT
TRBJ2-1	many	TRBD2	TRBV12-3/TRBV12-4	CASTWGVLAGGYNEQFF	TGTGCCAGCACCTGGGGCGTACTAGCGGGGGGGTACAATGAGCAGTTCTTC
TRBJ1-2	many	TRBD1	TRBV27	CASSLTVGTGLAYGYTF	TGTGCCAGCAGTCTTACGGTTGGGACAGGACTTGCCTATGGCTACACCTTC
TRBJ2-1	-	-	TRBV7-9	CAISLVQGYNEQFF	TGTGCCATCAGCTTAGTGCAGGGGTACAATGAGCAGTTCTTC
TRBJ1-1	many	-	TRBV29-1	CSVDEQLNTEAFF	TGCAGCGTTGACGAACAGTTGAACACTGAAGCTTTCTTT
TRBJ2-3	many	TRBD2	TRBV5-1	CASSLGLAALTDTQYF	TGCGCCAGCAGCTTGGGACTAGCGGCGCTCACAGATACGCAGTATTTT
TRBJ2-3	-	-	TRBV5-5	CASSLGLLGARSTDTQYF	TGTGCCAGCAGCTTGGGATTGCTGGGAGCCCGTAGCACAGATACGCAGTATTTT
TRBJ1-5	many	-	TRBV5-6	CASSQRDGFNQPQHF	TGTGCCAGCAGTCAAAGGGACGGGTTCAATCAGCCCCAGCATTTT
TRBJ2-7	many	TRBD1	TRBV6-5	CASSSTGTALYEQYF	TGTGCCAGCAGTTCAACCGGGACAGCCCTCTACGAGCAGTACTTC